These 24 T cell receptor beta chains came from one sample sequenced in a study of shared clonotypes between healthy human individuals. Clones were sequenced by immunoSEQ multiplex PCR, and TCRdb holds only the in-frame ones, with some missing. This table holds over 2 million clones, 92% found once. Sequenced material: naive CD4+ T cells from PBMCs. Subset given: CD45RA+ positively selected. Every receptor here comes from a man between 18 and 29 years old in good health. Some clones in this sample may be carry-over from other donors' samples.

CDR3 DNA sequence: TGTGCCAGCAGCTTAGCAACAGGGACTTTAGGAAAACTGTTTTTT. It translates to CASSLATGTLGKLFF. The rearrangement links TRBV7-8 to TRBJ1-4, with D possibly being TRBD1 (6 bases). V was cut by 0 bases and J by 10 bases, with 15 bases left in between. The CDR3 sequence is 15 residues long. Germline V gene sequence: CDR1 SGHVS, CDR2 FQNEAQ. Drawing the rest from reference TRBV7-8 and TRBJ1-4, the complete variable domain is GAGVSQSPRYKVAKRGQDVALRCDPISGHVSLFWYQQALGQGPEFLTYFQNEAQLDKSGLPSDRFFAERPEGSVSTLKIQRTQQEDSAVYLCASSLATGTLGKLFFGSGTQLSVL.

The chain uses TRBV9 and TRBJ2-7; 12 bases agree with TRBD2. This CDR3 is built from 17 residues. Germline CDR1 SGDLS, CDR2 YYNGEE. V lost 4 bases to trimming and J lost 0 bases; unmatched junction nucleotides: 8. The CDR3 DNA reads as TGTGCCAGCAGCCTACAAGGACTAGCGGGGAACTCCTACGAGCAGTACTTC. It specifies CASSLQGLAGNSYEQYF.

This chain's CDR3 is CASSLYQLANTGELFF. The CDR3 bases are TGTGCCAGCAGCTTGTATCAATTAGCGAACACCGGGGAGCTGTTTTTT. The rearrangement joins TRBV11-2 to TRBJ2-2; D is undetermined. V lost 3 bases, J lost 0 bases, and 11 bases lay in between. CDR3 size: 16 residues. In germline, CDR1 is SGHAT, CDR2 FQNNGV.

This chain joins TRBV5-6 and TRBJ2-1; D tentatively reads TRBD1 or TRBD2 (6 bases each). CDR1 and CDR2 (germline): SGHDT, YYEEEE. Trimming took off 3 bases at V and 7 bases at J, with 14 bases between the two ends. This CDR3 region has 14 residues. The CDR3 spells CASSWGHRGNEQFF. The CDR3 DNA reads TGTGCCAGCAGCTGGGGACACCGGGGGAATGAGCAGTTCTTC.

The CDR3 DNA sequence: TGCGCCAGCAGCCAAGATCGGCCTTCGGGGGGCTACACCTTC. Amino acid sequence: CASSQDRPSGGYTF. V usage is TRBV4-3 and J usage is TRBJ1-2; D is undetermined. This CDR3 has 14 amino acids. Germline values: CDR1 LGHNA, CDR2 YSLEER. The germline V and J ends were trimmed by 0 bases and 8 bases, with 13 bases remaining between them.

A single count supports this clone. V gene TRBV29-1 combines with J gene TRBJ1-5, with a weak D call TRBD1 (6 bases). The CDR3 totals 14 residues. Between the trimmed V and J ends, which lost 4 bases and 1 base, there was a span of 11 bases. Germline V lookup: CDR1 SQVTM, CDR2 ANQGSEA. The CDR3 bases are TGCAGCGTTGGGGGGGCTCTAAGCAATCAGCCCCAGCATTTT. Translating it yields CSVGGALSNQPQHF.

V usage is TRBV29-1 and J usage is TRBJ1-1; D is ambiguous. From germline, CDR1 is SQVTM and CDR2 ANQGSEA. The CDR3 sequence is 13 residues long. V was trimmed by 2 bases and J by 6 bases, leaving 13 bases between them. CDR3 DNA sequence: TGCAGCGTTGAATCCCCCCGCTGGCCTGAAGCTTTCTTT. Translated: CSVESPRWPEAFF.

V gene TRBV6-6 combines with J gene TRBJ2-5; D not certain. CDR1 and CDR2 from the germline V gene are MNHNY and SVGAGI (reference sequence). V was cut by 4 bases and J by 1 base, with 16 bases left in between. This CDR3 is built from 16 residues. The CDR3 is CASSFAAGRSQETQYF. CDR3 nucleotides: TGTGCCAGCAGTTTTGCAGCAGGTAGAAGCCAAGAGACCCAGTACTTC.

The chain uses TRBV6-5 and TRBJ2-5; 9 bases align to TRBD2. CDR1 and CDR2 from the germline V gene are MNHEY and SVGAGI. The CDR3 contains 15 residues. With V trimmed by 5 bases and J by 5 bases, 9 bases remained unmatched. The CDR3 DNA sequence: TGTGCCAGCAGTCCCCAGGCGGGAGGGGATGAGACCCAGTACTTC. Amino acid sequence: CASSPQAGGDETQYF.

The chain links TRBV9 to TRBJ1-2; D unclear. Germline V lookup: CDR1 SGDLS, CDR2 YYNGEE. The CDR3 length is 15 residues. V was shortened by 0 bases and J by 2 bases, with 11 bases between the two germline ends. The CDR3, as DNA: TGTGCCAGCAGCGTAGGGGTGGGGAAGAACTATGGCTACACCTTC. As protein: CASSVGVGKNYGYTF.

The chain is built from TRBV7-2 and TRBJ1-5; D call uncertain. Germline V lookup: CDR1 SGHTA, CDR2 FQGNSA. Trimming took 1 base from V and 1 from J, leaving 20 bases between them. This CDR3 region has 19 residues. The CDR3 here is CASSLGGWADSGSNQPQHF. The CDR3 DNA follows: TGTGCCAGCAGCTTAGGCGGTTGGGCCGACTCGGGAAGCAATCAGCCCCAGCATTTT.

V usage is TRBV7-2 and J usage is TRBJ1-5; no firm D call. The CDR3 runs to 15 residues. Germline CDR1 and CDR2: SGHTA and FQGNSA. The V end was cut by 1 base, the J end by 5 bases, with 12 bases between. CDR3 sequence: CASSLEEDPYQPQHF. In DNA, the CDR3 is TGTGCCAGCAGCTTAGAGGAGGACCCTTATCAGCCCCAGCATTTT.

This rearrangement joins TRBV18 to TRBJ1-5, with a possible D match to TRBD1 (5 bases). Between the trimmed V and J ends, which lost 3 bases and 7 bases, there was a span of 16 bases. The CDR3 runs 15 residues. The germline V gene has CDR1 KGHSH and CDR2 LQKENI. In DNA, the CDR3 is TGTGCCAGCTCACCCGACAGCGATTGGAGCCAGCCCCAGCATTTT. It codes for CASSPDSDWSQPQHF. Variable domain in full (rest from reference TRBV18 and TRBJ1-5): NAGVMQNPRHLVRRRGQEARLRCSPMKGHSHVYWYRQLPEEGLKFMVYLQKENIIDESGMPKERFSAEFPKEGPSILRIQQVVRGDSAAYFCASSPDSDWSQPQHFGDGTRLSIL.

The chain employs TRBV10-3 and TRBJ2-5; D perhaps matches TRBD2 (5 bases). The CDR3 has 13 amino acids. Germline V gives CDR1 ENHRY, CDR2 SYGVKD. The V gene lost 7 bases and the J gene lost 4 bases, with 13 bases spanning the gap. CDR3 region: CAINRGIGETQYF. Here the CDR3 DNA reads TGTGCCATCAATCGGGGAATTGGAGAGACCCAGTACTTC.

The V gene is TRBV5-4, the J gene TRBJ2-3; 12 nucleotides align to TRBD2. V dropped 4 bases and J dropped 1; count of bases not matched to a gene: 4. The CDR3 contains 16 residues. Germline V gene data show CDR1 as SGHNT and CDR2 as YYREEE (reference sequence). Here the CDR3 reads CASSARLAGGTDTQYF. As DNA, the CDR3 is TGTGCCAGCAGCGCCAGACTAGCGGGAGGCACAGATACGCAGTATTTT.

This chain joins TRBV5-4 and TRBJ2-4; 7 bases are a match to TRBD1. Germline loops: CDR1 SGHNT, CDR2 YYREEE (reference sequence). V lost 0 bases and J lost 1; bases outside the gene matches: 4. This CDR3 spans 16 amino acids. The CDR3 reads CASSLGGGRAKNIQYF. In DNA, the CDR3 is TGTGCCAGCAGCTTGGGAGGGGGCAGGGCCAAAAACATTCAGTACTTC.

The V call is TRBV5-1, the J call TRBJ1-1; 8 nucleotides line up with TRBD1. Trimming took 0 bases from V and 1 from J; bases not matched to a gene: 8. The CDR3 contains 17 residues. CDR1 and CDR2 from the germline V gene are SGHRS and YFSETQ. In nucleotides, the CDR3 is TGCGCCAGCAGCTTGGATAGAAGTGGACAGGGGAACACTGAAGCTTTCTTT. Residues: CASSLDRSGQGNTEAFF.

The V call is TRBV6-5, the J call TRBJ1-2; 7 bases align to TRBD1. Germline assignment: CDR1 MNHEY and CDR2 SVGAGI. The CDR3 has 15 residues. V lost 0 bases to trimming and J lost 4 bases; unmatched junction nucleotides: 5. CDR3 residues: CASSYSLRTGYGYTF. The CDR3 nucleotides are TGTGCCAGCAGTTACTCTCTGCGGACAGGCTATGGCTACACCTTC.

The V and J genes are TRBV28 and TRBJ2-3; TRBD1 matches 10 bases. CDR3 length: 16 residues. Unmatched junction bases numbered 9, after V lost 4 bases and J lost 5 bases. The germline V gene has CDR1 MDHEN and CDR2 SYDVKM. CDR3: CASSSRDRGGIDTQYF. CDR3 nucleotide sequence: TGTGCCAGCAGTTCCCGGGACAGGGGAGGTATAGATACGCAGTATTTT.

In nucleotides, the CDR3 is TGCGCCAGCAGCTTGGGCCCCGGGATCACGAGGAATGAGCAGTTCTTC. Its translation: CASSLGPGITRNEQFF. V and J are TRBV5-1 and TRBJ2-1; the D gene is possibly TRBD2 (5 bases). The V and J ends lost 0 bases and 7 bases respectively, with 17 bases between them. The germline V gene has CDR1 SGHRS and CDR2 YFSETQ. This CDR3 comprises 16 residues.

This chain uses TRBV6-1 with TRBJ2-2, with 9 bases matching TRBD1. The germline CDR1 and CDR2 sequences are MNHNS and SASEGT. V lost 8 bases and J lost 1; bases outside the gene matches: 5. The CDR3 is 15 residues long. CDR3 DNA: TGTGCCAGCGTGGGGGGACAGGGGAACACCGGGGAGCTGTTTTTT. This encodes CASVGGQGNTGELFF.

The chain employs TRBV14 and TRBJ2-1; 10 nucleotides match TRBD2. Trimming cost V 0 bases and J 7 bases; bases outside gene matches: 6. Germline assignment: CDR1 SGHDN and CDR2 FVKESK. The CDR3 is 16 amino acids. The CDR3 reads CASSQDWASGSNEQFF. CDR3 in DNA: TGTGCCAGCAGCCAAGATTGGGCTAGCGGGAGTAATGAGCAGTTCTTC.

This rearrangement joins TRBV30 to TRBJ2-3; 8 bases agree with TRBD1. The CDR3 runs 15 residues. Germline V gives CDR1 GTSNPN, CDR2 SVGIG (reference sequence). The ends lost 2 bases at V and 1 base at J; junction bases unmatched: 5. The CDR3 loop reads CAWSLGQGGTDTQYF. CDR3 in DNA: TGTGCCTGGAGTCTTGGACAGGGTGGCACAGATACGCAGTATTTT.

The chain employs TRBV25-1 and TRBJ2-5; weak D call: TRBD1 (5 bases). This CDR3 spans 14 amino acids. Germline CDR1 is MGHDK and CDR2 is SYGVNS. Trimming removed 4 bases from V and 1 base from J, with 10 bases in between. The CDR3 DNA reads TGTGCCAGCAGTGTCCCAGGGTTCCAAGAGACCCAGTACTTC. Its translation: CASSVPGFQETQYF.